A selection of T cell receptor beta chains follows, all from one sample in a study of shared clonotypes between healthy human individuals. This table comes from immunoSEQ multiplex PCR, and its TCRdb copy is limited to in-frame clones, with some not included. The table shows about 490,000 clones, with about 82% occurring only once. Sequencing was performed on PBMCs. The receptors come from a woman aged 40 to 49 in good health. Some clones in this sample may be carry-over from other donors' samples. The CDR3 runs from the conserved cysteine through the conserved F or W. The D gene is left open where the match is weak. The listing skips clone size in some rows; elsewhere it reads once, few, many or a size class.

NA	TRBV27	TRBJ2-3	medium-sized	TGTGCCAGCACAAGGTCCCACGGTGATACGCAGTATTTT	CASTRSHGDTQYF
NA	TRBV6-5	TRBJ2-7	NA	TGTGCCAGCAGTTCCTTGGGGGGGGCTACCTACGAGCAGTACTTC	CASSSLGGATYEQYF
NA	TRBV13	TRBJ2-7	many	TGTGCCAGCAGCTTAGGGGGAGGATCCTACGAGCAGTACTTC	CASSLGGGSYEQYF
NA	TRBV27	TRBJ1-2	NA	TGTGCCAGCAGTTTTTCGGGGGGGTATGGCTACACCTTC	CASSFSGGYGYTF
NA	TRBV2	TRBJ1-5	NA	TGTGCCAGCAGTGGGGGCCTGATGCAGCCCCAGCATTTT	CASSGGLMQPQHF
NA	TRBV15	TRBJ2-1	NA	TGTGCCACCAGCAGAGGGCGGGGAGCCCGCTCCTACAATGAGCAGTTCTTC	CATSRGRGARSYNEQFF
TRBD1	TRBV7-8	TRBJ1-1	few	TGTGCCAGCAGCTCCATGACAGGGGGTGGATCTGAAGCTTTCTTT	CASSSMTGGGSEAFF
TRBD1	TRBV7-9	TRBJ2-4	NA	TGTGCCAGCAGCTTAGGCTGGGACAGGAGAAACATTCAGTACTTC	CASSLGWDRRNIQYF
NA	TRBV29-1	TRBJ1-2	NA	TGCAGCGTCACGGGGGCAGAGTCGTATGGCTACACCTTC	CSVTGAESYGYTF
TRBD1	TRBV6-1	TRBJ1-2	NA	TGTGCCAGCAGTCCCGGGACAGCATCTAACTATGGCTACACCTTC	CASSPGTASNYGYTF
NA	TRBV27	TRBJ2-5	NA	TGTGCCAGCAGTTTAACGGGAGACCCACGTAAAGAGACCCAGTACTTC	CASSLTGDPRKETQYF
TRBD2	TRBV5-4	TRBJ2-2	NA	TGTGCCAGCAGCTTGTATCTAGCGGGAGGCTACACCGGGGAGCTGTTTTTT	CASSLYLAGGYTGELFF
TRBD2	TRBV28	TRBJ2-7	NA	TGTGCCAGCAGAGTAGCGGGCGGACCCACTGTGCAGTACTTC	CASRVAGGPTVQYF
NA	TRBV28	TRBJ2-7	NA	TGTGCCAGCAGTCCAATAAGAAACCCCTACGAGCAGTACTTC	CASSPIRNPYEQYF
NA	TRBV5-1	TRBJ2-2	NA	TGCGCCAGCAGCTTGGTGAGCGGGTCTCTCAGCGGGGAGCTGTTTTTT	CASSLVSGSLSGELFF
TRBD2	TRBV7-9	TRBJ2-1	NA	TGTGCCAGCAGCCCGCGGGGAACTAGCGCAAGGAGACACAATGAGCAGTTCTTC	CASSPRGTSARRHNEQFF
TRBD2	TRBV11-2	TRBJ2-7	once	TGTGCCAGCAGCCCGCGCAGGGCTAGCGGGAGCTACGAGCAGTACTTC	CASSPRRASGSYEQYF
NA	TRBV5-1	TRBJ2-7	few	TGCGCCAGCAGCTTCTATGGACAGTCCTACGAGCAGTACTTC	CASSFYGQSYEQYF
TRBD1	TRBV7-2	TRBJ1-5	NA	TGTGCCAGCACCCAACAGGGGGCGCGGGATCAGCCCCAGCATTTT	CASTQQGARDQPQHF
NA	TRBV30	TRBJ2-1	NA	TGTGCCTGGAGTGCTAACTACAATGAGCAGTTCTTC	CAWSANYNEQFF
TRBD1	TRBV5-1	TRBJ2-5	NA	TGCGCCAGCAGCTCCGGACAGGGGCGACAAGAGACCCAGTACTTC	CASSSGQGRQETQYF
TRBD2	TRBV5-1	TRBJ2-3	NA	TGCGCCAGCAGCATGGGACCGCCCGGGGGGAGCGCAGATACGCAGTATTTT	CASSMGPPGGSADTQYF
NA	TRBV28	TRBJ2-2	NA	TGTGCCAGCAGTCCCCCGGGTGGAGACACCGGGGAGCTGTTTTTT	CASSPPGGDTGELFF
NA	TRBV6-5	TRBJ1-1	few	TGTGCCAGCAGACCAGAAGGGACATGGAACACTGAAGCTTTCTTT	CASRPEGTWNTEAFF
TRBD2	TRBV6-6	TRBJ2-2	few	TGTGCCAGCAGTTACCTAGCGGAATACGGGGAGCTGTTTTTT	CASSYLAEYGELFF
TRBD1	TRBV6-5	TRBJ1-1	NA	TGTGCCAGCATCAAAGACAGGGGAGGTGAAGCTTTCTTT	CASIKDRGGEAFF
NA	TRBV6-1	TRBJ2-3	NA	TGTGCCAGCAGTGTGTTCCCTCTTAGCACAGATACGCAGTATTTT	CASSVFPLSTDTQYF
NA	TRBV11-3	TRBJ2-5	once	TGTGCCAGCAGCCCCGGAGGGCTGGCAGCACAAGAGACCCAGTACTTC	CASSPGGLAAQETQYF
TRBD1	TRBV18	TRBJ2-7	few	TGTGCCAGCTCATCTCAATCACCGGGACAGGCGGGCGAGCAGTACTTC	CASSSQSPGQAGEQYF
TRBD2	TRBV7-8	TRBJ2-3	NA	TGTGCCAGCAGGGGCGGGGGGTTCACAGATACGCAGTATTTT	CASRGGGFTDTQYF
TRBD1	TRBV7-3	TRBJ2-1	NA	TGTGCCAGCAGCCGAGACAGGGGTGGTCACAATGAGCAGTTCTTC	CASSRDRGGHNEQFF
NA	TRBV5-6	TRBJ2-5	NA	TGTGCCAGCAGCTTGGTGCTGACAGGAGAGGAGACCCAGTACTTC	CASSLVLTGEETQYF
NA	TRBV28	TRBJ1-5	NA	TGTGCCAGCAGTCCCCCCTTCGAGCCCCAGAATCAGCCCCAGCATTTT	CASSPPFEPQNQPQHF
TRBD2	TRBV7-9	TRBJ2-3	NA	TGTGCCAGCAGCTTTGGGACTAGCGGAAGCACAGATACGCAGTATTTT	CASSFGTSGSTDTQYF
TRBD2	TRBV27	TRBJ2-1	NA	TGTGCCAGCAGTACCGGGACTAGCGATGTCAATGAGCAGTTCTTC	CASSTGTSDVNEQFF
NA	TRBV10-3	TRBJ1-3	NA	TGTGCCATCTCGGGCTCTGGAAACACCATATATTTT	CAISGSGNTIYF
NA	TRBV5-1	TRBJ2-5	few	TGCGCCAGCAGCTTGGTACGGCGTCGGGAGACCCAGTACTTC	CASSLVRRRETQYF
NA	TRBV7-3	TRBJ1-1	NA	TGTGCCAGCAGCACCCTCGTGAACACTGAAGCTTTCTTT	CASSTLVNTEAFF
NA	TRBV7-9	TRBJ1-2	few	TGTGCCAGCAGCCCACAAAGGCAGGGACTTGCGGCGGGTGGCTACACCTTC	CASSPQRQGLAAGGYTF
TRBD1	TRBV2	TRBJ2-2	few	TGTGCCAGCAGATACGACAGGGGGAACACCGGGGAGCTGTTTTTT	CASRYDRGNTGELFF
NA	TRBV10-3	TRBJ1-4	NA	TGTGCCACCAAGACAGGAGATACAACTAATGAAAAACTGTTTTTT	CATKTGDTTNEKLFF
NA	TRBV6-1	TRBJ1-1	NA	TGTGCCAGCAGTGAAAGGGCAGGAGTAATGAACACTGAAGCTTTCTTT	CASSERAGVMNTEAFF